This T cell receptor beta chain comes out of a study of cytomegalovirus exposure and HLA in healthy donors. The PCR was carried out with 60 Vbeta primers and 13 Jbeta primers. Sequencing was performed with immunoSEQ multiplex PCR; in TCRdb, only in-frame clones are kept and a portion is missing. The profile covers some 130,000 clones, with around 87% appearing a single time and less than 5.5% taken by the ten largest. This CDR3 comprises 15 residues. Germline CDR1 reads MDHEN; CDR2 reads SYDVKM. Trimming removed 7 bases at V and 6 bases at J, with 22 bases between. The sequence came from a woman aged 25 to 39 in good health and CMV-seronegative. The sequenced sample was PBMCs. The chain carries TRBV28 and TRBJ2-7; D possibly corresponds to TRBD1 (7 bases). The CDR3 DNA sequence: TGTGCCAGCACCCTAGGGGGGACAGCAGGGAGCGAGCAGTACTTC. Translated, it gives CASTLGGTAGSEQYF.